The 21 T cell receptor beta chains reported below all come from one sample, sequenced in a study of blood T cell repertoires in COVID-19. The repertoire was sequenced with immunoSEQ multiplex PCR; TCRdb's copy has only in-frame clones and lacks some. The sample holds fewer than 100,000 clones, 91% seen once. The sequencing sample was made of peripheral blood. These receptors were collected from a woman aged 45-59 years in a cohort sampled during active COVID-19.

The CDR3 spells CASSPPGQGFQPQHF. The DNA of the CDR3 is TGTGCCAGCTCACCACCCGGACAGGGCTTTCAGCCCCAGCATTTT. The rearrangement uses TRBV18 and TRBJ1-5, with 8 bases that match TRBD1. The V gene's germline CDR1 is KGHSH and CDR2 LQKENI. V was clipped by 0 bases and J by 6 bases; unmatched bases: 4. This CDR3 region has 15 residues.

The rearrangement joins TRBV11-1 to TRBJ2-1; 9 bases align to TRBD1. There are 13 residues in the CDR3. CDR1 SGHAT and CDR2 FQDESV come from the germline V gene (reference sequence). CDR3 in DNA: TGTGCGTCGGGACAGGGAATTATCAATGAGCAGTTCTTC. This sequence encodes CASGQGIINEQFF.

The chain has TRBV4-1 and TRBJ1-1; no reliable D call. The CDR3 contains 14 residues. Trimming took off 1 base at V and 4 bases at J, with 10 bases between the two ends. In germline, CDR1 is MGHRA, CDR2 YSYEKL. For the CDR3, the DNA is TGCGCCAGCAGCCAAGGAAGGAGAGGCACTGAAGCTTTCTTT. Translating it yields CASSQGRRGTEAFF.

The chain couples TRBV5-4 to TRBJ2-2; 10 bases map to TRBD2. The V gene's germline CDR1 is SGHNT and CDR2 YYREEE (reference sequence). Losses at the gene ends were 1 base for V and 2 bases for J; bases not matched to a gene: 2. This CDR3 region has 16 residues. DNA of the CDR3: TGTGCCAGCAGCTTGCGGACTAGCGGTAACACCGGGGAGCTGTTTTTT. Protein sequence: CASSLRTSGNTGELFF.

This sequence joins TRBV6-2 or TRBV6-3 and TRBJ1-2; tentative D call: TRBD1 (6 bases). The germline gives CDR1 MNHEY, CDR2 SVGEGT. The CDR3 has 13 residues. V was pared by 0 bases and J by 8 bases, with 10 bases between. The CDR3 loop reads CASSYSTGSGYTF. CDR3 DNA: TGTGCCAGCAGTTACTCGACAGGTAGCGGCTACACCTTC.

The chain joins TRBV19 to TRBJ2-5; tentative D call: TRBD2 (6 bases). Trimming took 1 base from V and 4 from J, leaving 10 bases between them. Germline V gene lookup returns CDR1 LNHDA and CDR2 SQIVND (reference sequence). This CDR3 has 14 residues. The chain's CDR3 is CASSIGGESETQYF. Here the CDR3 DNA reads TGTGCCAGTAGTATAGGGGGGGAGTCAGAGACCCAGTACTTC.

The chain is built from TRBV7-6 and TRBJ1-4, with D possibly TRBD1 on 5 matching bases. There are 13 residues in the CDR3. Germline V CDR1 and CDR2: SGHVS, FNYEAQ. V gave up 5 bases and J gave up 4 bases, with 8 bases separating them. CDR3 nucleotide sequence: TGTGCCAGCAGCCGGGGGGGTAATGAAAAACTGTTTTTT. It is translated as CASSRGGNEKLFF.

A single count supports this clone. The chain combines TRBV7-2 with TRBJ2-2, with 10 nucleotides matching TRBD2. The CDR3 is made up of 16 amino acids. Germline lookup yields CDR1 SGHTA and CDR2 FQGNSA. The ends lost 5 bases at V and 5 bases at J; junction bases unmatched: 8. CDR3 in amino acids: CASSDTGLARTGELFF. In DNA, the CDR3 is TGTGCCAGCAGCGATACGGGACTAGCGCGTACCGGGGAGCTGTTTTTT.

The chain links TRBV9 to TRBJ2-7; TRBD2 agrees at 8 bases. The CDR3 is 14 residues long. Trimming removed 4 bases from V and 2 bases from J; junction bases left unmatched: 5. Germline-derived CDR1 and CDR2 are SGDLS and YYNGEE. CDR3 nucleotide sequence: TGTGCCAGCAGCCCATGGACTAGCCCCTACGAGCAGTACTTC. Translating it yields CASSPWTSPYEQYF.

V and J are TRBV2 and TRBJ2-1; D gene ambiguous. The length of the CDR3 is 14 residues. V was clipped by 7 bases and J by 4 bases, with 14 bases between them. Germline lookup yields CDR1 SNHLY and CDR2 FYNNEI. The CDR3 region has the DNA TGTGCCAGCAACAAACTGCGGCCTTACAATGAGCAGTTCTTC. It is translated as CASNKLRPYNEQFF.

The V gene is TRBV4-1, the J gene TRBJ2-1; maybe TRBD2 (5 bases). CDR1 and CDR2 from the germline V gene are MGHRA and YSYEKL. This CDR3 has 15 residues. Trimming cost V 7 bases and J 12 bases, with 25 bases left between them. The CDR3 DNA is TGCGCCAGCACCCCGGAGGTTGGTAGCCACAGAGGGCAGTTCTTC. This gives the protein CASTPEVGSHRGQFF.

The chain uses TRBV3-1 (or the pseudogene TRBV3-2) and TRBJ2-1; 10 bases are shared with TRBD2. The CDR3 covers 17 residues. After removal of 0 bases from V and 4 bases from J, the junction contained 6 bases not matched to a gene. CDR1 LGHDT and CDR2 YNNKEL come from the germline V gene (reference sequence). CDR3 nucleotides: TGTGCCAGCAGCCAAGAGGTAGCGGGAGGTTTATACAATGAGCAGTTCTTC. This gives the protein CASSQEVAGGLYNEQFF.

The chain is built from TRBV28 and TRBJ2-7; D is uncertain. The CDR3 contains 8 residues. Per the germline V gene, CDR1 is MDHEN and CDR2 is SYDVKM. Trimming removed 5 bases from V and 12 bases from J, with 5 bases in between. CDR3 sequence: CASSPRYF. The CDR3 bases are TGTGCCAGCAGTCCGCGGTACTTC.

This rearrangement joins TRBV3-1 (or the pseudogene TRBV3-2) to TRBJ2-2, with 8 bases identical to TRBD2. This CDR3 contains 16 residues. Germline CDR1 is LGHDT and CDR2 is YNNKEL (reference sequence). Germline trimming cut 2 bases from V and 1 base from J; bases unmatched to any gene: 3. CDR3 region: CASSQFTSGNTGELFF. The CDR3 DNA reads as TGTGCCAGCAGCCAATTTACTAGCGGGAACACCGGGGAGCTGTTTTTT.

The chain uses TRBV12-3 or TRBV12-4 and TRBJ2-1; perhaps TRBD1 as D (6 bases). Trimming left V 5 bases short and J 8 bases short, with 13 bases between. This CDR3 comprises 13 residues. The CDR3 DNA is TGTGCCAGCAGTCTACAGGGTCAGCATGAGCAGTTCTTC. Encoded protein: CASSLQGQHEQFF.

The DNA for the CDR3 is TGTGCCAGCTTCCTTTACAGGGACGGTCTTGAAGCTTTCTTT. This translates into CASFLYRDGLEAFF. The J gene is TRBJ1-1, the V gene TRBV6-5, with a possible D match to TRBD1 (6 bases). The germline CDR1 and CDR2 sequences are MNHEY and SVGAGI. The CDR3 runs 14 residues. V was pared by 8 bases and J by 7 bases, with 20 bases between.

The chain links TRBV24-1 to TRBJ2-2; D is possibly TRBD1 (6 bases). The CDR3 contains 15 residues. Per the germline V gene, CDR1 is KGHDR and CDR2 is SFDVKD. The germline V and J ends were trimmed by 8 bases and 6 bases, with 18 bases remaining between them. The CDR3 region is CATKGGEGVPGELFF. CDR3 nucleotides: TGTGCCACCAAAGGGGGAGAGGGCGTACCCGGGGAGCTGTTTTTT.

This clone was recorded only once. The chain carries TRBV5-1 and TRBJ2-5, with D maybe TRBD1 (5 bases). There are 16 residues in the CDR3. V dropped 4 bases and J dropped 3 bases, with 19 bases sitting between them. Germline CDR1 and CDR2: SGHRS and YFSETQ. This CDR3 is CASSPGLGPPKETQYF. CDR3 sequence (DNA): TGCGCCAGCAGCCCCGGGTTGGGGCCGCCAAAAGAGACCCAGTACTTC. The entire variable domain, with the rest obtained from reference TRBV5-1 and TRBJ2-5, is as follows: KAGVTQTPRYLIKTRGQQVTLSCSPISGHRSVSWYQQTPGQGLQFLFEYFSETQRNKGNFPGRFSGRQFSNSRSEMNVSTLELGDSALYLCASSPGLGPPKETQYFGPGTRLLVL.

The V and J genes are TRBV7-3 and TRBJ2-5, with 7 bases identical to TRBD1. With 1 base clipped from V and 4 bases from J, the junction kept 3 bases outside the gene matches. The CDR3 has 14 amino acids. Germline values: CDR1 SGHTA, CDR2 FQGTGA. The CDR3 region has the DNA TGTGCCAGCAGCTTAAAAGGGGGCGGAGAGACCCAGTACTTC. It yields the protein CASSLKGGGETQYF.

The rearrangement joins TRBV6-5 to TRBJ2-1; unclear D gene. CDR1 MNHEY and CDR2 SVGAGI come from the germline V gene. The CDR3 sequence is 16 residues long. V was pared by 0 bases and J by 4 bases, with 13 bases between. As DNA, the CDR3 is TGTGCCAGCAGTTACTCGCCGGTTGCGGCGTACAATGAGCAGTTCTTC. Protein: CASSYSPVAAYNEQFF.

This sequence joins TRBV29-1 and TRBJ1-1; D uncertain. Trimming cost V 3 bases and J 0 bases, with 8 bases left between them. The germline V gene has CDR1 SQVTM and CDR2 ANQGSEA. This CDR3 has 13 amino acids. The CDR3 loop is CSVEGRLNTEAFF. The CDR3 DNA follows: TGCAGCGTTGAGGGGAGACTGAACACTGAAGCTTTCTTT.